This T cell receptor beta chain was found in a study of shared clonotypes between healthy human individuals. The study's findings and limits: Since donors were few, the genetic and exposure-history diversity represented was limited. Generally, naive subsets came out with larger estimated richness than memory subsets.

Authors' analysis steps: Owing to the provision of junction-only sequences devoid of quality scores by immunoSEQ, filtering differed. The protocol was immunoSEQ multiplex PCR, while the TCRdb copy is restricted to in-frame clones and leaves out a portion. V, J and clone size are taken as reported in that table, and D and trimming were inferred from the DNA itself. Among 2 million to 2.5 million clones, 80% to 95% were seen once, and the ten largest hold approximately 0.36%. The split of CD4+ cells yielded CD45RA+ naive and CD45RA-negative memory subsets. Worth noting for this clone: What it binds is unknown.

The receptor was isolated from a man younger than 35 in good health. Some clones in this sample may be carry-over from other donors' samples. The sequenced sample consisted of naive CD4+ T cells from PBMCs. As for subset: CD45RA+ positively selected.

This chain's CDR3 is CASSARGDYYEQYF. The CDR3 DNA reads TGTGCCAGCAGCGCTAGGGGGGACTATTACGAGCAGTACTTC. The genes are TRBV7-3 and TRBJ2-7, with D possibly being TRBD2 (7 bases). Germline assignment: CDR1 SGHTA and CDR2 FQGTGA. Trimming pared 5 bases from V and 4 bases from J, leaving 15 bases between. This CDR3 contains 14 residues.